The T cell receptor beta chain under discussion was sequenced for a study of cytomegalovirus exposure and HLA in healthy donors. This clone was seen more than once but under ten times. Its antigen is not known. General study results and limits: Later on, an analysis tied approximately 17,000 TCR beta sequences to HLA alleles at 0.05 false discovery rate. Investigators reported 150 to 200 TCR beta chains as tied to cytomegalovirus. Later work showed greater clonal expansion in HLA-associated TCR beta chains than in equally common others. Certain sequence variants were highly shared and formed a cluster, and this cluster was likely a sequencing artifact.

Per the germline V gene, CDR1 is SNHLY and CDR2 is FYNNEI. The junction had 2 bases not matched to a gene; V was cut back by 4 bases and J by 4 bases. The CDR3 sequence is 13 residues long. PCR primers comprised 60 Vbeta and 13 Jbeta primers. The protocol was immunoSEQ multiplex PCR, while the TCRdb copy is restricted to in-frame clones and leaves out a portion. The sample yields about 110,000 clones, around three quarters seen once. Sequencing was carried out using PBMCs. This chain connects TRBV2 to TRBJ2-5; 8 bases align to TRBD1. This TCR was sampled from a young man in good health and CMV-seronegative. This CDR3 is CASSGDRRETQYF. CDR3 coding DNA: TGTGCCAGCAGTGGGGACAGGCGAGAGACCCAGTACTTC. The whole variable domain, filled in from reference TRBV2 and TRBJ2-5, reads EPEVTQTPSHQVTQMGQEVILRCVPISNHLYFYWYRQILGQKVEFLVSFYNNEISEKSEIFDDQFSVERPDGSNFTLKIRSTKLEDSAMYFCASSGDRRETQYFGPGTRLLVL.